This TCR beta chain was identified during a study of cytomegalovirus exposure and HLA in healthy donors. Study context: Earlier work reported 95 million to 130 million unique TCR beta sequences from 150 million to 200 million T cells.

Remarks on this clone: Its cognate antigen is unknown.

This PCR relied on a set of 60 Vbeta primers and 13 Jbeta primers. TCRdb's table, derived via immunoSEQ multiplex PCR, lists solely in-frame clones and lacks some. The table includes tens of thousands of clones, approximately 80% detected once. General observations from the study: Highest at DRB1 and lowest at HLA-C, TCR association rates differed among HLA loci in a later analysis. Presence/absence analyses assumed roughly uniform sequencing depth across donors. Compared with the roughly 700-donor mean, an Asian-associated ancestry cluster reportedly had fewer N-insertions, according to a later analysis.

The CDR3 spans 13 residues. V lost 3 bases and J 6 bases, leaving 11 bases between the germline ends. Germline CDR1 and CDR2: LNHDA and SQIVND (reference sequence). The chain carries TRBV19 and TRBJ1-1; D unresolved. The source is a young woman in good health and CMV-seronegative. Specimen: PBMCs. CDR3 amino acids: CASSMLSPAEAFF. CDR3 sequence (DNA): TGTGCCAGTAGTATGCTAAGTCCCGCTGAAGCTTTCTTT.